This T cell receptor beta chain was sequenced in a study of T cell repertoires in cytomegalovirus infection. Study at large: Researchers turned to recently identified HLA-C-restricted CMV epitopes as well as well-studied HLA-B-restricted ones. Findings and limits, study-wide: There were HLA-C-restricted CMV-specific TCR beta clonotypes dominating the ex vivo response. Of the TCR beta families, the public ones yielded a cumulative frequency that identified carriers of CMV plus the relevant HLA.

This clonotype was seen many times. Its antigen is not known. Each CDR3 protein is one row after TCRdb ran MiXCR on the reads. The sample carries about 220,000 distinct CDR3 sequences, around 40% recorded once. Germline V gene lookup returns CDR1 SGHTA and CDR2 FQGNSA. CDR3 size: 18 residues. V was cut by 1 base and J by 0 bases, with 13 bases left in between. The specimen comprised CD8+ T cells from cultured PBMCs, sampled from culture after CMV antigen stimulation. The chain has TRBV7-2 and TRBJ1-6; D is unclear. This TCR was recovered from a human donor in good health (CMV status not recorded). Some clones in this sample may be carry-over from other donors' samples. The CDR3 nucleotides read TGTGCCAGCAGCTTAGGGGTCAGGCGAAGCTCCTATAATTCACCCCTCCACTTT. It is translated as CASSLGVRRSSYNSPLHF.